The TCR beta chain under discussion was sequenced for a study of memory CD4+ T cells and cytomegalovirus serostatus. Study in general: Healthy Belgian adult donors included about nine CMV-positive and 24 CMV-negative people.

Germline V gene sequence: CDR1 SQVTM, CDR2 ANQGSEA. The CDR3 sequence is 18 residues long. The V and J ends lost 2 bases and 4 bases respectively, with 26 bases between them. Some clones are missing from TCRdb's copy, which holds only in-frame ones; the method was immunoSEQ multiplex PCR. The data contain 75,000 to 90,000 clones, around 80% of them seen just once; the ten biggest clones take up roughly 0.8%. The sort gate was single viable CD3+CD4+CD8-CD45RO+ cells for memory CD4+ T cells. Sequencing input: memory CD4+ T cells from blood. The chain is built from TRBV29-1 and TRBJ1-1; D may be TRBD1 (5 bases). The receptor was isolated from an adult in good health and CMV-seronegative. The CDR3 region has the DNA TGCAGCGTTGAACCCGTCAGAGGGGTCGGGGGAAGTGGCACTGAAGCTTTCTTT. This codes for CSVEPVRGVGGSGTEAFF.